Below, 10 T cell receptor beta chains from the same sample are listed, as sequenced in a study of blood T cells in healthy people across ages. The use of a sample-barcoded 5' primer and a J-beta primer mix characterized a second PCR of about 7 to 12 cycles. One entry per CDR3 protein results from TCRdb running MiXCR on the 5' RACE reads. In the table there are nearly 800,000 distinct CDR3 sequences, 45% to 70% of which are singletons. The sequencing sample was made of blood. The receptors originated from a man aged 40-49 years in good health.

This chain joins TRBV27 and TRBJ1-5; D might be TRBD1 (5 bases). The CDR3 runs to 14 residues. V gave up 3 bases and J gave up 7 bases, with 13 bases separating them. Germline loops: CDR1 MNHEY, CDR2 SMNVEV (reference sequence). The CDR3 nucleotides are TGTGCCAGCAGTTTCGGGGGGACGAGCCAGCCCCAGCATTTT. Translated, it gives CASSFGGTSQPQHF.

In this sample, this clonotype turned up a few times. The chain links TRBV28 to TRBJ2-4; the match to TRBD1 covers 9 bases. Germline V gives CDR1 MDHEN, CDR2 SYDVKM. With V trimmed by 6 bases and J by 9 bases, 9 bases remained unmatched. The CDR3 length is 14 residues. The CDR3 sequence is CASSLPGQGIIQYF. CDR3 sequence (DNA): TGTGCCAGCAGCCTGCCGGGACAGGGTATCATTCAGTACTTC.

J is TRBJ1-3 and V is TRBV7-8, with D maybe TRBD1 (5 bases). The CDR3 runs 17 residues. The germline gives CDR1 SGHVS, CDR2 FQNEAQ. Trimming pared 1 base from V and 4 bases from J, leaving 17 bases between. In DNA form, the CDR3 reads TGTGCCAGCAGCTTAGATCCGTGGGGCTTGAACGGAAACACCATATATTTT. Its translation: CASSLDPWGLNGNTIYF.

The chain combines TRBV4-3 with TRBJ2-7; TRBD1 aligns across 9 bases. CDR1 is LGHNA and CDR2 is YSLEER in the germline V gene. This CDR3 region has 15 residues. J gave up 2 bases and V 0 bases, and 2 bases lay outside the gene matches. CDR3 loop: CASSQEDRGTYEQYF. Written as DNA, the CDR3 is TGCGCCAGCAGCCAAGAGGACAGGGGAACCTACGAGCAGTACTTC.

CDR3 protein: CASSLSLSSGELFF. CDR3 nucleotide sequence: TGTGCCAGCAGCTTATCTCTGAGCTCCGGGGAGCTGTTTTTT. J is TRBJ2-2 and V is TRBV7-6, with D hard to call. Between the trimmed V and J ends, which lost 2 bases and 6 bases, there was a span of 10 bases. The CDR3 spans 14 residues. Germline CDR1 reads SGHVS; CDR2 reads FNYEAQ.

The V and J genes are TRBV3-1 and TRBJ2-1; maybe TRBD2 (7 bases). The CDR3 has 16 residues. Per the germline V gene, CDR1 is LGHDT and CDR2 is YNNKEL (reference sequence). Trimming left V 1 base short and J 7 bases short, with 17 bases between. The CDR3 spells CASSQASRGGGNEQFF. CDR3 in DNA: TGTGCCAGCAGCCAAGCTAGCAGGGGCGGGGGAAATGAGCAGTTCTTC.

This chain links TRBV9 with TRBJ2-1; TRBD1 or TRBD2 may be the D gene (6 bases each). Germline CDR1 is SGDLS and CDR2 is YYNGEE. The CDR3 sequence is 15 residues long. Trimming left V 4 bases short and J 2 bases short, with 13 bases between. The CDR3: CASSIQGTAYNEQFF. In DNA, the CDR3 is TGTGCCAGCAGCATTCAGGGGACTGCCTACAATGAGCAGTTCTTC.

The chain has TRBV7-2 and TRBJ2-7, with D possibly matching TRBD2 (7 bases). In germline, CDR1 is SGHTA, CDR2 FQGNSA. Deletions cut 5 bases from V and 4 bases from J, with 18 bases between. The CDR3 length is 15 residues. This CDR3 reads CASSQAFRGGYEQYF. In nucleotides, the CDR3 is TGTGCCAGCAGCCAGGCCTTTAGGGGGGGTTACGAGCAGTACTTC.

The chain joins TRBV12-3 or TRBV12-4 to TRBJ2-3; D ambiguous. V shed 2 bases and J shed 6 bases, with 12 bases lying between them. This CDR3 contains 14 residues. CDR3 sequence reads: CASSLKGVPDTQYF. In DNA, the CDR3 is TGTGCCAGCAGTTTAAAGGGCGTCCCCGATACGCAGTATTTT.

V usage is TRBV20-1 and J usage is TRBJ1-2; 7 positions agree with TRBD1. This CDR3 contains 15 residues. With 6 bases clipped from V and 6 bases from J, the junction kept 16 bases outside the gene matches. Germline CDR1 reads DFQATT; CDR2 reads SNEGSKA (reference sequence). The CDR3 sequence: CSAPQRQGKADGYTF. For the CDR3, the DNA is TGCAGTGCCCCACAGAGACAGGGAAAAGCGGATGGCTACACCTTC.